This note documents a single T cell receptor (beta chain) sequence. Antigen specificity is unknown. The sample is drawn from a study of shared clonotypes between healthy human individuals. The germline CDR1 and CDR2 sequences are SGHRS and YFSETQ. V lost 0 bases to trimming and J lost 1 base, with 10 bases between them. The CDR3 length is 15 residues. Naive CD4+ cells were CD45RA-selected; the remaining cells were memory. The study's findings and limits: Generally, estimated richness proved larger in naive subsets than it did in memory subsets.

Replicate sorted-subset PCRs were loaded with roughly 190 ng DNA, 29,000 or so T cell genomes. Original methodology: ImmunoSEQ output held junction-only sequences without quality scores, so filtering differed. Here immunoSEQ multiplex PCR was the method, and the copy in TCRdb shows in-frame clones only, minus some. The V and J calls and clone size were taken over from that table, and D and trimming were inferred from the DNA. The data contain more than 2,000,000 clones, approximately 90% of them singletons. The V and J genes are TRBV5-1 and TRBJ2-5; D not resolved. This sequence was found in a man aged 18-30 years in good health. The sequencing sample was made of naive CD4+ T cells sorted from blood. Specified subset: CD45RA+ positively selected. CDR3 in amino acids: CASSLGGQAQETQYF. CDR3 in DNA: TGCGCCAGCAGCTTGGGTGGGCAGGCCCAAGAGACCCAGTACTTC.